These 27 T cell receptor beta chains were sequenced from one sample in a study of metastatic and nonmetastatic thyroid tumors. TCRdb reprocessed the PCR reads using MiXCR. The repertoire holds some 33,000 clones, with around 16% as singletons. All patients reached thyroid surgery having received no treatment beforehand. The sequenced sample was blood. These receptors were taken from a male donor with papillary thyroid cancer or a benign thyroid nodule (not recorded which). Some clones in this sample may be carry-over from other donors' samples.

This clone was picked up many times. This chain uses TRBV6-6 with TRBJ1-4; D is uncertain. CDR3 size: 15 residues. CDR1 MNHNY and CDR2 SVGAGI come from the germline V gene (reference sequence). With 0 bases removed from V and 7 bases from J, the gap between germline ends came to 12 bases. CDR3 sequence (DNA): TGTGCCAGCAGTTACTCGACCGGTGACCGTGAAAAACTGTTTTTT. Its protein product is CASSYSTGDREKLFF.

This clone occurred many times. The chain recombines TRBV4-1 with TRBJ2-5; possibly TRBD1 for D (5 bases). The CDR3 has 15 residues. Per germline, CDR1 MGHRA and CDR2 YSYEKL. Trimming removed 5 bases from V and 3 bases from J, with 16 bases in between. The CDR3 sequence: CASSAFLGREETQYF. The CDR3 nucleotides are TGCGCCAGCAGCGCTTTCTTAGGCAGGGAAGAGACCCAGTACTTC.

This clone was recorded many times. The V and J genes are TRBV19 and TRBJ2-4; 8 bases are a match to TRBD1. The CDR3 has 15 residues. Germline V gene lookup returns CDR1 LNHDA and CDR2 SQIVND (reference sequence). V trimming: 3 bases; J trimming: 6 bases; junction bases outside the gene matches: 7. This CDR3 is CASSIANRGINIQYF. The CDR3 DNA reads as TGTGCCAGTAGTATTGCGAACAGGGGGATAAACATTCAGTACTTC.

Many counts were recorded for this clone. J is TRBJ2-7 and V is TRBV20-1; tentative D call: TRBD2 (5 bases). The V and J ends lost 3 bases and 4 bases respectively, with 13 bases between them. Germline CDR1 reads DFQATT; CDR2 reads SNEGSKA (reference sequence). The CDR3 is 13 residues long. CDR3 nucleotide sequence: TGCAGTGCTAGCACTAGGAGAGGTTACGAGCAGTACTTC. Translated, it gives CSASTRRGYEQYF.

In its sample, this clone was seen many times. The rearrangement links TRBV5-1 to TRBJ2-7, with 7 bases lining up with TRBD2. V shed 5 bases, J shed 4 bases, and the junction held 6 bases outside the gene matches. The CDR3 runs to 13 residues. CDR1 SGHRS and CDR2 YFSETQ come from the germline V gene. The CDR3 loop is CASRAGAGYEQYF. For the CDR3, the DNA is TGCGCCAGCAGGGCGGGAGCGGGTTACGAGCAGTACTTC.

There are many counts of this clone. The gene calls are TRBV9 and TRBJ2-1; TRBD1 matches at 11 bases. Trimming cost V 0 bases and J 9 bases; bases outside gene matches: 8. CDR3 length equals 16 residues. In germline, CDR1 is SGDLS, CDR2 YYNGEE. DNA of the CDR3: TGTGCCAGCAGCGTAGGGGATGGACAGGGGGCGGGTGAGCAGTTCTTC. Its translation is CASSVGDGQGAGEQFF.

This clone was seen ten or more times. The rearrangement links TRBV7-9 to TRBJ1-4; D gene ambiguous. The CDR3 has 14 residues. Germline CDR1 SEHNR, CDR2 FQNEAQ (reference sequence). Trimming left V 5 bases short and J 5 bases short, with 12 bases between. The CDR3 loop reads CASSRTGVNEKLFF. CDR3 nucleotides: TGTGCCAGCAGCAGAACTGGGGTGAATGAAAAACTGTTTTTT.

This clone was detected many times. The chain carries TRBV10-3 and TRBJ2-7, with TRBD2 identical over 9 bases. This CDR3 contains 14 residues. The germline V gene has CDR1 ENHRY and CDR2 SYGVKD. V gave up 10 bases and J gave up 2 bases; unmatched junction bases: 9. CDR3 in DNA: TGTGCCACCCAGCCCGGCGGGAGGGCCTACGAGCAGTACTTC. Residues: CATQPGGRAYEQYF.

To note about this clone: This sequence may be a read error, since a much larger clone differs from it by one base. The chain recombines TRBV5-6 with TRBJ2-7, with 10 bases matching TRBD2. V shed 0 bases and J 3 bases; nucleotides not matched to a gene: 9. Germline loops: CDR1 SGHDT, CDR2 YYEEEE. The CDR3 totals 17 residues. The CDR3 nucleotides are TGTGCCAGCAGCTTGGCGGCAGCGGGAGGGCCTAACTACGAGCAGTACTTC. It yields the protein CASSLAAAGGPNYEQYF.

Sample share makes this clone medium-sized. This chain joins TRBV28 and TRBJ1-4; 7 positions agree with TRBD1. This CDR3 spans 15 amino acids. Trimming removed 5 bases from V and 8 bases from J; junction bases left unmatched: 11. Germline V CDR1 and CDR2: MDHEN, SYDVKM. In DNA, the CDR3 is TGTGCCAGCAGTCCTACCCGGGACAGCGGGGAAAAACTGTTTTTT. Encoded protein: CASSPTRDSGEKLFF.

This clone was observed many times. CDR3 protein: CASSDEYTEAFF. The DNA of the CDR3 is TGTGCCAGTAGCGACGAGTACACTGAAGCTTTCTTT. The rearrangement links TRBV19 to TRBJ1-1, with D hard to call. The CDR3 is 12 residues long. Germline V gene data show CDR1 as LNHDA and CDR2 as SQIVND (reference sequence). Deletions cut 6 bases from V and 3 bases from J, with 8 bases between.

Many counts were recorded for this clone. The rearrangement joins TRBV7-9 to TRBJ2-1, with TRBD2 matching 7 bases. The CDR3 spans 15 residues. The germline CDR1 and CDR2 sequences are SEHNR and FQNEAQ (reference sequence). V lost 6 bases, J lost 8 bases, and 13 bases stayed unmatched. CDR3: CASSPLVGRGDEQFF. CDR3 nucleotide sequence: TGTGCCAGCAGTCCGCTCGTGGGGAGGGGCGATGAGCAGTTCTTC. The entire variable domain, with the rest obtained from reference TRBV7-9 and TRBJ2-1, is as follows: DTGVSQNPRHKITKRGQNVTFRCDPISEHNRLYWYRQTLGQGPEFLTYFQNEAQLEKSRLLSDRFSAERPKGSFSTLEIQRTEQGDSAMYLCASSPLVGRGDEQFFGPGTRLTVL.

The chain is built from TRBV5-1 and TRBJ1-3; D gene uncertain. V dropped 6 bases and J dropped 8 bases, with 18 bases sitting between them. This CDR3 spans 14 amino acids. CDR1 SGHRS and CDR2 YFSETQ come from the germline V gene. CDR3 in amino acids: CASKQVYVADTIYF. The CDR3 DNA sequence: TGCGCCAGCAAGCAGGTCTACGTTGCGGACACCATATATTTT.

This clone was seen ten or more times. The chain recombines TRBV7-9 with TRBJ1-4; 8 bases map to TRBD1. The CDR3 covers 15 residues. With 0 bases clipped from V and 8 bases from J, the junction kept 5 bases outside the gene matches. Germline assignment: CDR1 SEHNR and CDR2 FQNEAQ (reference sequence). CDR3 DNA: TGTGCCAGCAGCTTAGCCGGGACAGGCGACGAAAAACTGTTTTTT. Protein product: CASSLAGTGDEKLFF.

This clone was found many times. The rearrangement joins TRBV20-1 to TRBJ1-1; maybe TRBD1 (5 bases). This CDR3 spans 13 amino acids. From germline, CDR1 is DFQATT and CDR2 SNEGSKA (reference sequence). V dropped 0 bases and J dropped 4 bases, with 9 bases sitting between them. The chain's CDR3 is CSARDLGGTEAFF. Written as DNA, the CDR3 is TGCAGTGCTAGAGATCTGGGGGGCACTGAAGCTTTCTTT.

The V gene is TRBV30, the J gene TRBJ2-2, with 10 positions matching TRBD1. The V gene's germline CDR1 is GTSNPN and CDR2 SVGIG (reference sequence). V trimming: 5 bases; J trimming: 3 bases; junction bases outside the gene matches: 0. This CDR3 comprises 13 residues. In DNA, the CDR3 is TGTGCCTGGGGACAGGGGGACACCGGGGAGCTGTTTTTT. Residues: CAWGQGDTGELFF. Full variable domain (missing parts from reference TRBV30 and TRBJ2-2): SQTIHQWPATLVQPVGSPLSLECTVEGTSNPNLYWYRQAAGRGLQLLFYSVGIGQISSEVPQNLSASRPQDRQFILSSKKLLLSDSGFYLCAWGQGDTGELFFGEGSRLTVL.

This clone has ten or more counts. The chain recombines TRBV30 with TRBJ2-7; 7 nucleotides line up with TRBD2. V shed 4 bases, J shed 3 bases, and the junction held 0 bases outside the gene matches. This CDR3 has 11 residues. The germline gives CDR1 GTSNPN, CDR2 SVGIG (reference sequence). The CDR3 loop is CAWTSGYEQYF. The CDR3 DNA reads TGTGCCTGGACTAGCGGCTACGAGCAGTACTTC.

Ten or more counts support this clone. V usage is TRBV19 and J usage is TRBJ1-3; D is possibly TRBD1 (6 bases). Trimming stripped 10 bases from V and 4 bases from J, with 14 bases between. Germline CDR1 is LNHDA and CDR2 is SQIVND (reference sequence). The CDR3 extends over 13 amino acids. CDR3 sequence (DNA): TGTGCCACCTCAGGACAGATCGGAAACACCATATATTTT. It codes for CATSGQIGNTIYF.

This clone was observed at least ten times. This chain connects TRBV28 to TRBJ1-2; D perhaps matches TRBD1 (5 bases). Germline CDR1 MDHEN, CDR2 SYDVKM. The length of the CDR3 is 16 residues. With 3 bases removed from V and 2 bases from J, the gap between germline ends came to 16 bases. The CDR3 sequence is CASSFWQQEVNYGYTF. DNA for the CDR3: TGTGCCAGCAGTTTTTGGCAACAGGAGGTAAACTATGGCTACACCTTC.

Many counts were recorded for this clone. The rearrangement uses TRBV11-1 and TRBJ2-1; 8 nucleotides agree with TRBD2. V lost 4 bases, J lost 6 bases, and 11 bases stayed unmatched. The CDR3 contains 16 residues. CDR1 is SGHAT and CDR2 is FQDESV in the germline V gene (reference sequence). The CDR3 region has the DNA TGTGCCAGCAGCTCCCCCGCCAGCGGGAGAGTCAATGAGCAGTTCTTC. This gives the protein CASSSPASGRVNEQFF.

This clone was seen ten or more times. The chain is built from TRBV11-1 and TRBJ2-5, with 9 nucleotides matching TRBD1. The V segment lost 8 bases and the J segment 3 bases; nucleotides outside the gene matches: 4. The CDR3 spans 13 residues. CDR1 and CDR2 from the germline V gene are SGHAT and FQDESV (reference sequence). The CDR3 region is CASLDRGEETQYF. DNA for the CDR3: TGTGCCAGCTTGGACAGGGGAGAAGAGACCCAGTACTTC.

A remark on this clone: This may come from a read error, since a much larger clone is one base off. This chain links TRBV6-1 with TRBJ2-5; weak D call: TRBD2 (6 bases). The germline gives CDR1 MNHNS, CDR2 SASEGT. The length of the CDR3 is 12 residues. CDR3 region: CASTSGGKTRYF. The CDR3 region has the DNA TGTGCCAGCACCTCTGGGGGGAAGACCCGGTACTTC.

The chain couples TRBV20-1 to TRBJ1-1; a possible D gene is TRBD1 (6 bases). The germline V and J ends were trimmed by 5 bases and 5 bases, with 12 bases remaining between them. CDR1 is DFQATT and CDR2 is SNEGSKA in the germline V gene (reference sequence). The CDR3 is 12 residues long. CDR3 protein: CSAPGARTEAFF. The CDR3, as DNA: TGCAGTGCTCCAGGGGCTAGGACTGAAGCTTTCTTT.

This clone was counted many times. J is TRBJ1-3 and V is TRBV19; the D is unclear. The CDR3 is 14 residues long. Deletions cut 7 bases from V and 0 bases from J, with 10 bases between. Looked up from germline, CDR1 is LNHDA and CDR2 is SQIVND (reference sequence). CDR3 sequence: CASNEAFSGNTIYF. The DNA for the CDR3 is TGTGCCAGTAATGAGGCCTTCTCTGGAAACACCATATATTTT.

About this clone: One end of the junction is discordant with germline, which a read error may explain. The rearrangement uses TRBV6-1 and TRBJ2-3; the D gene is possibly TRBD1 (6 bases). The length of the CDR3 is 14 residues. Germline CDR1 reads MNHNS; CDR2 reads SASEGT. CDR3 in amino acids: CASTAGVRADRQYF. As DNA, the CDR3 is TGTGCCAGCACGGCAGGGGTTAGGGCCGATAGGCAGTATTTT.

Concerning this clone: One end of the junction fails to match germline, which may point to a read error. The chain employs TRBV2 and TRBJ1-1; no clear D gene. Germline CDR1 is SNHLY and CDR2 is FYNNEI. The CDR3 runs 15 residues. The CDR3, as DNA: TGTGCAAGCAGTGAATACGGAGGAACGAACACTGAAGCTTTCTTT. Translation: CASSEYGGTNTEAFF.

This clone was detected many times. The rearrangement joins TRBV10-3 to TRBJ1-5; 10 bases are shared with TRBD1. V lost 4 bases, J lost 2 bases, and 2 bases stayed unmatched. Germline assignment: CDR1 ENHRY and CDR2 SYGVKD. There are 15 residues in the CDR3. The CDR3 region is CAISGGTGGNQPQHF. For the CDR3, the DNA is TGTGCCATCAGTGGGGGGACAGGGGGCAATCAGCCCCAGCATTTT.